Below, one T cell receptor (beta chain) is given with its context. Its specificity is not known. There were TCR beta CDR3 regions amplified from RNA transcripts. A set of HTBI primers served as the primers for a first-round RT-PCR of the TCR CDR3. MiXCR, run by TCRdb on the multiplex PCR reads, gives a single entry per CDR3 protein. The profile covers about 540,000 distinct CDR3 sequences, with around 42% appearing a single time and about 7.9% taken by the ten largest. Germline V CDR1 and CDR2: SGHRS, YFSETQ. CDR3 length: 15 amino acids. Between the trimmed V and J ends, which lost 1 base and 5 bases, there was a span of 16 bases. This entry is derived from a study of T cells in Graves' hyperthyroidism and ophthalmopathy. Whole-study results and caveats: The model made its ophthalmopathy prediction, and onset followed a median about 5.9 months later. Blood shared most expanded thyroid clonotypes above 0.001.

The gene calls are TRBV5-1 and TRBJ2-7; TRBD1 might be the D (5 bases). The TCR comes from a woman aged 18-29 years with Graves' hyperthyroidism. The sample comprised peripheral blood or thyroid tissue (not recorded which). This CDR3 is CASSLRAGSSNEQYF. For the CDR3, the DNA is TGCGCCAGCAGCTTGAGAGCAGGGTCATCTAACGAGCAGTACTTC.